This entry lists 17 T cell receptor beta chains sequenced from one sample in a study of CD8+ T cells in alopecia areata. Cutaneous lymph node cells were pooled, and they were sorted using CD4, CD8alpha, NKG2D, NKG2ACE and other markers. Reverse transcription of extracted RNA yielded cDNA, which provided the sequencing template. This table comes from immunoSEQ multiplex PCR, and its TCRdb copy is limited to in-frame clones, with some not included. The repertoire has about 270,000 clones, none seen only once; the ten largest take more than 0.95%. What was sequenced was CD4+ T cells sorted from a lymph node. These receptors were collected from a C3H/HeJ mouse with alopecia areata. MHC haplotype of the strain: H2-k.

This clone was seen a few times. The genes and germline here are from mouse. Read data end 3 residues before the CDR3 end; the end is taken from the germline J gene. Other DNA variants within this sample encode the same CDR3. The chain uses TRBV13-3 and TRBJ1-6; unclear D gene. TRBJ1-6 is an open reading frame, and its role is uncertain. The CDR3 is 15 residues long. Between the trimmed V and J ends, which lost 2 bases and 0 bases, there was a span of 6 bases. CDR1 is NNHDY, CDR2 SYVADS, per germline. The CDR3 here is CASSDRSSYNSPLYF. The CDR3 DNA, read in part, is TGTGCCAGCAGTGACAGATCTTCCTATAATTCGCCC.

This clone was picked up many times. The genes and germline here are from mouse. CDR3 amino acids: CASSRTGTGHSDYTF. The part of the CDR3 DNA that was read is TGTGCTAGCAGTAGAACCGGGACAGGGCACTCC. The chain is built from TRBV17 and TRBJ1-2; 9 bases agree with TRBD1. The read ends 4 residues before the CDR3 terminus; that terminus is restored from the germline J gene. The CDR3 runs to 15 residues. Losses at the gene ends were 2 bases for V and 3 bases for J; bases not matched to a gene: 4. Germline V gene sequence: CDR1 MNHDT, CDR2 YYDKIL.

Notes on this clone: Gene labels here are mouse ones. With the read ending 4 residues before the CDR3 end, the germline J gene is used to fill in that end. The gene calls are TRBV19 and TRBJ2-1, with TRBD1 as a possible D gene (5 bases). The CDR3 loop spans 14 amino acids. Germline CDR1 FNHDT, CDR2 SITEND (reference sequence). Trimming removed 5 bases from V and 4 bases from J, with 13 bases in between. CDR3 protein: CASSPRAKYAEQFF. The part of the CDR3 DNA that was read is TGTGCCAGCAGCCCCAGGGCAAAATATGCT.

With regard to this clone: The genes are named according to mouse. The read gets to within 4 residues of the CDR3 end, and the germline J gene fills in the rest. This chain joins TRBV5 and TRBJ1-1; perhaps TRBD1 as D (5 bases). Trimming removed 1 base at V and 1 base at J, with 7 bases between. Germline V CDR1 and CDR2: LGHNA, YNLKQL (reference sequence). The CDR3 extends over 14 amino acids. This CDR3 is CASSQAGWNTEVFF. CDR3 DNA (partial): TGTGCCAGCAGCCAAGCAGGGTGGAACACA.

This clone was counted a few times. The listed genes are named as in mouse. The sequence runs out 4 residues before the end of the CDR3; the remainder is reconstructed from the germline J gene. This rearrangement joins TRBV13-3 to TRBJ2-5; TRBD1 is a possible D gene (6 bases). Germline-derived CDR1 and CDR2 are NNHDY and SYVADS. The CDR3 extends over 14 amino acids. V shed 2 bases and J shed 2 bases, with 9 bases lying between them. CDR3 loop: CASSEGQSQDTQYF. Incomplete CDR3 DNA: TGTGCCAGCAGTGAGGGACAATCCCAAGAC.

This clone was detected ten times or more. The genes and germline here are from mouse. Sequencing ends 4 residues short of the CDR3 end; the germline J gene provides the rest. The chain links TRBV19 to TRBJ2-4, with 10 bases lining up with TRBD2. The CDR3 totals 14 residues. Trimming at V came to 5 bases and at J to 3 bases, leaving 3 bases not matched to a gene. Germline values: CDR1 FNHDT, CDR2 SITEND (reference sequence). The sequenced part of the CDR3 DNA is TGTGCCAGCAGCCAGACTGGGGGGCAAAAC. Its protein product is CASSQTGGQN. In full, the CDR3 is CASSQTGGQNTLYF.

Of note for this clone: The gene names here belong to mouse. The read ends 4 residues early relative to the CDR3; the germline J gene fills the gap. The V and J genes are TRBV19 and TRBJ1-1; TRBD1 is a possible D gene (6 bases). Trimming cost V 4 bases and J 0 bases, with 10 bases left between them. CDR1 FNHDT and CDR2 SITEND come from the germline V gene (reference sequence). This CDR3 contains 14 residues. CDR3 DNA, as far as it was read: TGTGCCAGCAGTTCGGACAGAGCAAACACA. This encodes CASSSDRANT. The full-length CDR3 reads as CASSSDRANTEVFF. Based on the CDR3 plus reference TRBV19 and TRBJ1-1, the full variable domain is GGIITQTPKFLIGQEGQKLTLKCQQNFNHDTMYWYRQDSGKGLRLIYYSITENDLQKGDLSEGYDASREKKSSFSLTVTSAQKNEMAVFLCASSSDRANTEVFFGKGTRLTVV.

Turning to this clone: Each gene name is a mouse one. The sequence runs out 4 residues before the end of the CDR3; the remainder is reconstructed from the germline J gene. The chain is built from TRBV5 and TRBJ1-1, with a weak D call TRBD1 (5 bases). CDR3 length: 14 residues. CDR1 LGHNA and CDR2 YNLKQL come from the germline V gene (reference sequence). The V and J ends lost 3 bases and 0 bases respectively, with 8 bases between them. The CDR3 sequence is CASSHPGQNTEVFF. Partial CDR3 DNA: TGTGCCAGCAGCCACCCGGGACAGAACACA.

In its sample, this clone was seen many times. Gene names refer to mouse genes. The CDR3 end is not reached by the read, which stops 4 residues before it; the germline J gene fills it in. The genes are TRBV17 and TRBJ2-2, with D maybe TRBD1 (6 bases). CDR1 and CDR2 from the germline V gene are MNHDT and YYDKIL. Trimming shortened V by 3 bases and J by 0 bases, and 11 bases separated the two germline ends. This CDR3 is built from 16 residues. CDR3: CASSRADSANTGQLYF. CDR3 bases read: TGTGCTAGCAGTAGGGCGGACAGTGCAAACACCGGG.

This clone was picked up a small number of times. Genes and germline are mouse. The CDR3 goes on 4 residues after the read ends, and that part is filled in from the germline J gene. The V and J genes are TRBV14 and TRBJ2-1, with 10 bases matching TRBD1. Germline V lookup: CDR1 SGHDT, CDR2 FRDEAV. The CDR3 sequence is 15 residues long. The sequenced CDR3 bases are TGTGCCAGCAGCCCGGGGACAGGGGCGGGGGCT. Translated, it gives CASSPGTGAGA. The full CDR3 is CASSPGTGAGAEQFF.

In regard to this clone: The genes are named according to mouse. The read comes to an end 4 residues before the CDR3 does, leaving the germline J gene to fill in the end. The identical CDR3 is also encoded by other nucleotide sequences in the sample. The chain links TRBV5 to TRBJ1-1; 9 bases align to TRBD1. This CDR3 spans 12 amino acids. Germline loops: CDR1 LGHNA, CDR2 YNLKQL (reference sequence). This chain's CDR3 is CASSQGQGEVFF. The CDR3 DNA, read in part, is TGTGCCAGCAGCCAGGGACAGGGA.

In this sample, this clone turned up a few times. This may arise from a read error, as a much more abundant clone is one base away. Any gene name here is a mouse gene name. The CDR3 extends 4 residues past the end of the read, so its final part is completed from the germline J gene. Different DNA sequences within this sample yield the same CDR3. The chain couples TRBV13-3 to TRBJ2-5; TRBD1 might be the D (5 bases). Germline lookup yields CDR1 NNHDY and CDR2 SYVADS. Trimming stripped 5 bases from V and 2 bases from J, with 6 bases between. This CDR3 region has 12 residues. The covered CDR3 bases are TGTGCCAGCAGAGACAGCCAAGAC. It is translated as CASRDSQD. The CDR3 as a whole reads CASRDSQDTQYF.

This clone was observed a few times. The genes and germline here are from mouse. The read ends 4 residues before the CDR3 terminus; that terminus is restored from the germline J gene. V and J are TRBV19 and TRBJ2-5; 10 bases line up with TRBD1. CDR1 FNHDT and CDR2 SITEND come from the germline V gene (reference sequence). There are 14 residues in the CDR3. This CDR3 is CASRHWTGGDTQYF. The sequenced part of the CDR3 DNA is TGTGCCAGCAGACACTGGACAGGGGGAGAC.

About this clone: Genes here carry mouse names. The read finishes 3 residues shy of the CDR3 end, and the germline J gene is used to complete it. V is TRBV19 and J is TRBJ1-6, with D tentatively TRBD1 (6 bases). TRBJ1-6 is designated an ORF whose function remains uncertain. The CDR3 runs 15 residues. V was clipped by 4 bases and J by 8 bases, with 16 bases between them. Looked up from germline, CDR1 is FNHDT and CDR2 is SITEND (reference sequence). CDR3 amino acids: CASSPPGGRDSPLYF. The part of the CDR3 DNA that was read is TGTGCCAGCAGTCCCCCCGGGGGGCGAGATTCGCCC.

This clone has a handful of counts. The genes are named according to mouse. With the read ending 4 residues before the CDR3 end, the germline J gene is used to fill in that end. Other DNA sequences from this sample encode an identical CDR3 as well. The chain is built from TRBV19 and TRBJ1-2; TRBD1 aligns across 9 bases. Per the germline V gene, CDR1 is FNHDT and CDR2 is SITEND (reference sequence). The CDR3 length is 14 residues. After removal of 3 bases from V and 3 bases from J, the junction contained 3 bases not matched to a gene. CDR3 residues: CASSTTGGDSDYTF. The CDR3 bases that were read are TGTGCCAGCAGTACGACAGGGGGAGACTCC.

This clone occurred a few times. The gene symbols are mouse symbols. The CDR3 end is not reached by the read, which stops 4 residues before it; the germline J gene fills it in. The chain recombines TRBV17 with TRBJ2-1; D perhaps matches TRBD2 (5 bases). Trimming took 0 bases from V and 3 from J, leaving 9 bases between them. Germline values: CDR1 MNHDT, CDR2 YYDKIL. The CDR3 contains 15 residues. The sequenced CDR3 bases are TGTGCTAGCAGTAGAGATGCTGGGATCTATGCT. Amino acid sequence: CASSRDAGIYA. The whole CDR3 reads CASSRDAGIYAEQFF.

Regarding this clone: Mouse gene names apply. The CDR3 end falls 4 residues outside the read, so it is completed with the germline J gene. The genes are TRBV13-3 and TRBJ2-7, with D maybe TRBD2 (7 bases). CDR3 size: 14 residues. Germline CDR1 and CDR2: NNHDY and SYVADS. CDR3 bases read: TGTGCCAGCAGGCTCCGGGGGGCGCTTGAT. It is translated as CASRLRGALD. The complete CDR3 reads CASRLRGALDEQYF.